These 13 T cell receptor beta chains were sequenced from one sample in a study of blood T cell repertoires in COVID-19. The assay was immunoSEQ multiplex PCR, and TCRdb's table has in-frame clones only and misses some. The top ten hold roughly 0.78% of the sample, which has 400,000 or so clones, roughly 90% seen once. Sequencing was performed on peripheral blood. Source of these receptors: a man younger than 30 with COVID-19, enrolled during active disease.

The rearrangement links TRBV19 to TRBJ2-3; TRBD1 matches 10 bases. Germline assignment: CDR1 LNHDA and CDR2 SQIVND (reference sequence). V was clipped by 5 bases and J by 2 bases; unmatched bases: 4. This CDR3 spans 15 amino acids. DNA for the CDR3: TGTGCCAGTAGTCAAGACAGGGGGCTCACAGATACGCAGTATTTT. Translated, it gives CASSQDRGLTDTQYF.

V is TRBV9 and J is TRBJ2-7; unclear D gene. Trimming took 0 bases from V and 7 from J, leaving 17 bases between them. The CDR3 consists of 15 residues. Germline V gene sequence: CDR1 SGDLS, CDR2 YYNGEE. DNA for the CDR3: TGTGCCAGCAGCGTAGATACAGAGCCTAATCAAGAGCAGTACTTC. It yields the protein CASSVDTEPNQEQYF.

The chain is built from TRBV6-2 or TRBV6-3 and TRBJ2-1; 7 bases are a match to TRBD2. The CDR3 loop spans 15 amino acids. V lost 7 bases, J lost 0 bases, and 6 bases stayed unmatched. Germline-derived CDR1 and CDR2 are MNHEY and SVGEGT. As DNA, the CDR3 is TGTGCCAGCATCCCAGCGGGGAGCTCCTACAATGAGCAGTTCTTC. It encodes CASIPAGSSYNEQFF.

The rearrangement links TRBV11-2 to TRBJ2-2, with D perhaps TRBD2 (7 bases). Germline CDR1 SGHAT, CDR2 FQNNGV. Trimming stripped 5 bases from V and 0 bases from J, with 19 bases between. CDR3 length equals 18 residues. CDR3 protein: CASSPGKGGGPNTGELFF. The CDR3, as DNA: TGTGCCAGCAGCCCTGGGAAGGGGGGGGGCCCGAACACCGGGGAGCTGTTTTTT.

This rearrangement joins TRBV15 to TRBJ1-5; 10 bases align to TRBD1. Trimming at V came to 0 bases and at J to 6 bases, leaving 2 bases not matched to a gene. Germline values: CDR1 LNHNV, CDR2 YYDKDF (reference sequence). The CDR3 totals 15 residues. CDR3 protein: CATSRDGTGAQPQHF. The CDR3 coding sequence is TGTGCCACCAGCAGAGACGGGACAGGGGCTCAGCCCCAGCATTTT.

This chain uses TRBV7-8 with TRBJ2-1, with TRBD1 identical over 7 bases. Trimming at V came to 1 base and at J to 2 bases, leaving 2 bases not matched to a gene. CDR3 length: 15 amino acids. CDR1 is SGHVS, CDR2 FQNEAQ, per germline. CDR3 loop: CASSLVGTAYNEQFF. The DNA for the CDR3 is TGTGCCAGCAGCTTAGTTGGGACAGCCTACAATGAGCAGTTCTTC.

The genes are TRBV5-1 and TRBJ2-7; perhaps TRBD2 as D (5 bases). Germline loops: CDR1 SGHRS, CDR2 YFSETQ. This CDR3 comprises 15 residues. Trimming took 1 base from V and 2 from J, leaving 13 bases between them. Written as DNA, the CDR3 is TGCGCCAGCAGCTTGTTGCGCGGGCGGACCTACGAGCAGTACTTC. It translates to CASSLLRGRTYEQYF.

This clone came up once. The chain uses TRBV7-9 and TRBJ2-2; weak D call: TRBD2 (6 bases). The CDR3 runs to 13 residues. Trimming took off 5 bases at V and 7 bases at J, with 11 bases between the two ends. Germline V gene lookup returns CDR1 SEHNR and CDR2 FQNEAQ (reference sequence). The CDR3 region is CASSPGRNGELFF. The CDR3 nucleotides read TGTGCCAGCAGCCCCGGGAGAAACGGGGAGCTGTTTTTT.

This chain connects TRBV19 to TRBJ2-5; 8 nucleotides align to TRBD1. The V segment lost 8 bases and the J segment 1 base; nucleotides outside the gene matches: 9. The length of the CDR3 is 15 residues. CDR1 is LNHDA, CDR2 SQIVND, per germline (reference sequence). In nucleotides, the CDR3 is TGTGCCAGTGGCCCGATTGACAGGGGCCAAGAGACCCAGTACTTC. Its protein product is CASGPIDRGQETQYF.

This clone came up once. The chain recombines TRBV30 with TRBJ2-7, with D perhaps matching TRBD1 (5 bases). Trimming removed 7 bases at V and 6 bases at J, with 19 bases between. Per germline, CDR1 GTSNPN and CDR2 SVGIG (reference sequence). This CDR3 spans 13 amino acids. In nucleotides, the CDR3 is TGTGCCTACTCAGTGGGCAGGGCCAGCGAGCAGTACTTC. Encoded protein: CAYSVGRASEQYF.

The chain has TRBV3-1 (or the pseudogene TRBV3-2) and TRBJ2-5; 9 bases agree with TRBD2. This CDR3 is built from 14 residues. Per germline, CDR1 LGHDT and CDR2 YNNKEL (reference sequence). Trimming removed 7 bases from V and 2 bases from J; junction bases left unmatched: 5. In DNA form, the CDR3 reads TGTGCCAGCACTCATCTAGCGGGGCAAGAGACCCAGTACTTC. Translated, it gives CASTHLAGQETQYF.

This chain joins TRBV9 and TRBJ2-3, with 11 bases fitting TRBD2. CDR1 and CDR2 (germline): SGDLS, YYNGEE. The junction had 7 bases not matched to a gene; V was cut back by 3 bases and J by 4 bases. The CDR3 consists of 16 residues. In nucleotides, the CDR3 is TGTGCCAGCAGCGCTTTAGCGGGGGGGCCGTCAGATACGCAGTATTTT. It translates to CASSALAGGPSDTQYF.

This chain links TRBV2 with TRBJ1-6; D call uncertain. This CDR3 comprises 13 residues. Germline CDR1 SNHLY, CDR2 FYNNEI. Trimming shortened V by 4 bases and J by 7 bases, and 8 bases separated the two germline ends. The DNA for the CDR3 is TGTGCCAGCAGTGGAGACAAAAATTCACCCCTCCACTTT. It codes for CASSGDKNSPLHF.